This paragraph covers one T cell receptor beta chain sequence. This entry is derived from a study of cytomegalovirus exposure and HLA in healthy donors. The J segment lost 4 bases and the V segment lost 7 bases, leaving 9 bases of the junction unmatched. The CDR3 runs to 15 residues. From germline, CDR1 is MNHEY and CDR2 SMNVEV (reference sequence). Produced via immunoSEQ multiplex PCR; TCRdb's table is partial and in-frame only. The table lists about 270,000 clones, around 86% of them singletons, with approximately 1% in the top ten. The sample comprised PBMCs. This TCR was sampled from a woman aged 18 to 35 in good health and CMV-seronegative. The chain combines TRBV27 with TRBJ2-3, with 9 bases lining up with TRBD1. CDR3 residues: CASIPGQGFADTQYF. The DNA of the CDR3 is TGTGCCAGCATTCCGGGACAGGGATTCGCAGATACGCAGTATTTT.